Each of the 25 T cell receptor beta chains below was sequenced from the same sample in a study of blood T cell repertoires in COVID-19. Profiled with immunoSEQ multiplex PCR; TCRdb holds only in-frame clones, not every one. This table holds around 360,000 clones, roughly 87% found once. The sequenced material came from PBMCs or T cells enriched from blood (not recorded which). These receptors were obtained from a woman between 25 and 40 years old who had recovered from COVID-19.

In this sample, this clone turned up once. This chain joins TRBV11-2 and TRBJ2-7; the match to TRBD1 covers 11 bases. This CDR3 is built from 14 residues. The V gene end was trimmed by 5 bases and the J gene end by 0 bases; junction bases not matched to a gene: 0. Per the germline V gene, CDR1 is SGHAT and CDR2 is FQNNGV. In DNA, the CDR3 is TGTGCCAGCAGCGGACAGGGGGCCTCCTACGAGCAGTACTTC. Amino acid sequence: CASSGQGASYEQYF.

This clone was counted once. The chain carries TRBV7-9 and TRBJ2-1, with 8 positions matching TRBD2. The CDR3 contains 16 residues. CDR1 is SEHNR, CDR2 FQNEAQ, per germline (reference sequence). Trimming removed 5 bases from V and 6 bases from J; junction bases left unmatched: 12. CDR3 region: CASSHFSGIGVNEQFF. CDR3 DNA: TGTGCCAGCAGCCATTTTAGCGGGATTGGGGTCAATGAGCAGTTCTTC. Complete variable domain (other parts from reference TRBV7-9 and TRBJ2-1): DTGVSQNPRHKITKRGQNVTFRCDPISEHNRLYWYRQTLGQGPEFLTYFQNEAQLEKSRLLSDRFSAERPKGSFSTLEIQRTEQGDSAMYLCASSHFSGIGVNEQFFGPGTRLTVL.

J is TRBJ2-4 and V is TRBV7-9; tentative D call: TRBD1 (5 bases). V lost 2 bases to trimming and J lost 9 bases, with 8 bases between them. The length of the CDR3 is 12 residues. Germline CDR1 reads SEHNR; CDR2 reads FQNEAQ (reference sequence). The CDR3 loop reads CASSLQGSIQYF. CDR3 DNA: TGTGCCAGCAGCTTACAGGGCAGCATTCAGTACTTC. Based on the CDR3 plus reference TRBV7-9 and TRBJ2-4, the full variable domain is DTGVSQNPRHKITKRGQNVTFRCDPISEHNRLYWYRQTLGQGPEFLTYFQNEAQLEKSRLLSDRFSAERPKGSFSTLEIQRTEQGDSAMYLCASSLQGSIQYFGAGTRLSVL.

The chain recombines TRBV19 with TRBJ2-7; TRBD2 aligns across 9 bases. V was clipped by 5 bases and J by 2 bases; unmatched bases: 10. Germline V gene lookup returns CDR1 LNHDA and CDR2 SQIVND (reference sequence). This CDR3 spans 16 amino acids. CDR3 in amino acids: CASSETGTSRPYEQYF. The CDR3 DNA reads TGTGCCAGTAGTGAAACCGGGACTAGCAGACCCTACGAGCAGTACTTC.

The rearrangement joins TRBV29-1 to TRBJ2-1; D gene unclear. The length of the CDR3 is 15 residues. The V end was cut by 6 bases, the J end by 0 bases, with 15 bases between. Germline CDR1 SQVTM, CDR2 ANQGSEA. The CDR3 coding sequence is TGCAGCGTAAAAGCGTCCTCCAGCTCCTACAATGAGCAGTTCTTC. Translation gives CSVKASSSSYNEQFF.

The rearrangement uses TRBV2 and TRBJ2-2, with 9 positions matching TRBD1. The CDR3 covers 17 residues. V was clipped by 6 bases and J by 0 bases; unmatched bases: 8. The V gene's germline CDR1 is SNHLY and CDR2 FYNNEI. Here the CDR3 reads CASRGDRDLPNTGELFF. For the CDR3, the DNA is TGTGCCAGCAGAGGGGACAGGGACCTTCCGAACACCGGGGAGCTGTTTTTT.

The chain carries TRBV27 and TRBJ2-1, with 7 bases fitting TRBD1. This CDR3 is built from 14 residues. CDR1 is MNHEY and CDR2 is SMNVEV in the germline V gene (reference sequence). V shed 6 bases, J shed 5 bases, and the junction held 7 bases outside the gene matches. The CDR3 DNA is TGTGCCAGCAGGGCACAGGGGTCGGACAATGAGCAGTTCTTC. Its translation: CASRAQGSDNEQFF.

The rearrangement joins TRBV21-1 to TRBJ1-3; whether TRBD1, the table's D call, matches the DNA was not checked. TRBV21-1 is a listed pseudogene. The CDR3 sequence is 18 residues long. As DNA, the CDR3 is TGTGCCAGCAGCAAAGCGCCGGGACAAATCTCCCCTGGAAACACCATATATTTT. Protein product: CASSKAPGQISPGNTIYF.

The chain links TRBV5-8 to TRBJ1-1, with 8 bases fitting TRBD1. The trim removed 4 bases at V and 5 bases at J, leaving 10 bases unmatched. CDR3 length equals 15 residues. Germline V gene data show CDR1 as SGHTS and CDR2 as YDEGEE. The CDR3 spells CASSTPGQEGTEAFF. CDR3 nucleotide sequence: TGTGCCAGCAGCACACCGGGACAGGAGGGTACTGAAGCTTTCTTT.

The chain uses TRBV27 and TRBJ2-7, with unresolved D. This CDR3 is 14 amino acids long. The V end lost 3 bases, the J end lost 0 bases, and 9 bases lay between the germline ends. Per the germline V gene, CDR1 is MNHEY and CDR2 is SMNVEV (reference sequence). The CDR3 protein is CASSFGPTSYEQYF. The CDR3 DNA sequence: TGTGCCAGCAGTTTTGGCCCAACCTCCTACGAGCAGTACTTC.

The chain couples TRBV21-1 to TRBJ1-2. TRBV21-1 represents a pseudogene. The CDR3 has 13 amino acids. In DNA, the CDR3 is TGTGCCAGCAGCAAAGGGCAGGGAGGGGGCTACACCTTC. Protein product: CASSKGQGGGYTF.

V is TRBV30 and J is TRBJ1-3; the match to TRBD1 covers 7 bases. V shed 4 bases and J 3 bases; nucleotides not matched to a gene: 6. The CDR3 loop spans 14 amino acids. Germline-derived CDR1 and CDR2 are GTSNPN and SVGIG (reference sequence). The CDR3 DNA sequence: TGTGCCTGGACTAATCAGGGGGTTGGAAACACCATATATTTT. Translated: CAWTNQGVGNTIYF.

V gene TRBV30 combines with J gene TRBJ1-2; D gene ambiguous. The CDR3 extends over 14 amino acids. V lost 0 bases, J lost 4 bases, and 12 bases lay in between. The germline gives CDR1 GTSNPN, CDR2 SVGIG (reference sequence). This CDR3 reads CAWSVIRTIYGYTF. CDR3 DNA: TGTGCCTGGAGTGTAATTCGAACAATCTATGGCTACACCTTC.

The rearrangement joins TRBV18 to TRBJ1-2; 9 bases line up with TRBD1. Germline V gene data show CDR1 as KGHSH and CDR2 as LQKENI. After removal of 5 bases from V and 5 bases from J, the junction contained 3 bases not matched to a gene. This CDR3 has 13 residues. CDR3 loop: CASSWDRAYGYTF. The CDR3 DNA follows: TGTGCCAGCTCATGGGACAGGGCTTATGGCTACACCTTC.

The rearrangement joins TRBV9 to TRBJ2-1; 12 positions agree with TRBD2. Germline V gene data show CDR1 as SGDLS and CDR2 as YYNGEE. Trimming took 0 bases from V and 9 from J; bases not matched to a gene: 7. The CDR3 is 16 amino acids. In DNA form, the CDR3 reads TGTGCCAGCAGCGTAGGGCTAGCGGGGGGGCCTAGTGAGCAGTTCTTC. Translation: CASSVGLAGGPSEQFF.

This clone was recorded once. The chain employs TRBV30 and TRBJ1-5; possibly TRBD1 for D (6 bases). This CDR3 has 15 residues. The germline V gene has CDR1 GTSNPN and CDR2 SVGIG (reference sequence). The ends were cut back, 7 bases at V and 0 bases at J, with 16 bases in the middle. The chain's CDR3 is CASDAGANSNQPQHF. In nucleotides, the CDR3 is TGTGCCTCCGACGCAGGGGCCAATAGCAATCAGCCCCAGCATTTT.

The V gene is TRBV5-4, the J gene TRBJ1-3; maybe TRBD1 (6 bases). This CDR3 has 14 residues. Looked up from germline, CDR1 is SGHNT and CDR2 is YYREEE (reference sequence). The ends were cut back, 4 bases at V and 0 bases at J, with 8 bases in the middle. In DNA, the CDR3 is TGTGCCAGCAGCCGGGACATCTCTGGAAACACCATATATTTT. Amino acids: CASSRDISGNTIYF.

There are a few counts of this clone. The chain employs TRBV29-1 and TRBJ1-1; tentatively, D is TRBD1 (6 bases). CDR3 length: 13 amino acids. Germline V CDR1 and CDR2: SQVTM, ANQGSEA. With 7 bases removed from V and 1 base from J, the gap between germline ends came to 13 bases. The CDR3 reads CSGRKQGNTEAFF. Written as DNA, the CDR3 is TGCAGCGGACGGAAACAGGGGAACACTGAAGCTTTCTTT.

The V call is TRBV5-4, the J call TRBJ2-7; 7 bases are shared with TRBD1. Germline V lookup: CDR1 SGHNT, CDR2 YYREEE (reference sequence). The CDR3 sequence is 15 residues long. J gave up 1 base and V 0 bases, and 4 bases lay outside the gene matches. The CDR3 coding sequence is TGTGCCAGCAGCTTGGAGACAGGGCCATCCTACGAGCAGTACTTC. Its translation is CASSLETGPSYEQYF.

This clone was counted between two and nine times. This sequence joins TRBV29-1 and TRBJ1-5; perhaps TRBD1 as D (6 bases). The CDR3 consists of 12 residues. V lost 6 bases, J lost 6 bases, and 12 bases lay in between. CDR1 and CDR2 from the germline V gene are SQVTM and ANQGSEA. CDR3: CSVGGVGQPQHF. CDR3 in DNA: TGCAGCGTAGGGGGGGTTGGTCAGCCCCAGCATTTT.

This chain connects TRBV19 to TRBJ2-5, with D maybe TRBD2 (5 bases). This CDR3 is built from 15 residues. The V and J ends lost 2 bases and 1 base respectively, with 11 bases between them. Germline lookup yields CDR1 LNHDA and CDR2 SQIVND (reference sequence). The CDR3 bases are TGTGCCAGTAGTATATCGGGCGGGTTCCAAGAGACCCAGTACTTC. This translates into CASSISGGFQETQYF.

This chain links TRBV11-2 with TRBJ1-4, with 9 bases aligning to TRBD1. The germline CDR1 and CDR2 sequences are SGHAT and FQNNGV. V shed 6 bases, J shed 2 bases, and the junction held 10 bases outside the gene matches. The CDR3 loop spans 17 amino acids. The chain's CDR3 is CASSFSQTGGTNEKLFF. CDR3 DNA: TGTGCCAGCAGTTTTTCCCAAACAGGGGGCACTAATGAAAAACTGTTTTTT.

This chain links TRBV10-3 with TRBJ1-4; TRBD1 matches 7 bases. Germline V gene sequence: CDR1 ENHRY, CDR2 SYGVKD. With V trimmed by 3 bases and J by 3 bases, 4 bases remained unmatched. The CDR3 totals 15 residues. The CDR3 bases are TGTGCCATCAGTGATATGACAGGGTCTAATGAAAAACTGTTTTTT. Residues: CAISDMTGSNEKLFF.

The chain couples TRBV11-3 to TRBJ2-4; D not resolved. CDR3 size: 15 residues. The germline V and J ends were trimmed by 3 bases and 6 bases, with 15 bases remaining between them. Germline loops: CDR1 SGHNT, CDR2 YENEEA. CDR3 nucleotides: TGTGCCAGCAGCTTCTACAGCACGTTCGGAAACATTCAGTACTTC. Encoded protein: CASSFYSTFGNIQYF.

The CDR3, as DNA: TGTGCCAGCAGTCCCGCGACAGGCAGGGGATCTGGGGCCAACGTCCTGACTTTC. Protein product: CASSPATGRGSGANVLTF. The chain has TRBV6-6 and TRBJ2-6, with a tentative D call TRBD1 (6 bases). Trimming pared 5 bases from V and 1 base from J, leaving 18 bases between. Germline V gene data show CDR1 as MNHNY and CDR2 as SVGAGI (reference sequence). This CDR3 is built from 18 residues.